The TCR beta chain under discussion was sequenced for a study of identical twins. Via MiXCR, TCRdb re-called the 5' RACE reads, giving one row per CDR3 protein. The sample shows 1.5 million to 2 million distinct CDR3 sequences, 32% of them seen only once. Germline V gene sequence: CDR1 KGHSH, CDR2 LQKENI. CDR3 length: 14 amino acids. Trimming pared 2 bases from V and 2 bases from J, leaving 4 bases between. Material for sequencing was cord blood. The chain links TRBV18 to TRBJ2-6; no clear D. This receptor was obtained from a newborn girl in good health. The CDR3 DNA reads TGTGCCAGCTCACCAAAGGCTGGGGCCAACGTCCTGACTTTC. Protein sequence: CASSPKAGANVLTF.